Listed below are T cell receptor beta chains from one sample, sequenced in a study of blood T cell repertoires in COVID-19. Profiled with immunoSEQ multiplex PCR; TCRdb holds only in-frame clones, not every one. The table shows around 76,000 clones, with more than 75% occurring only once. Sequencing was done on a sample of peripheral blood. The receptors come from a human donor in a cohort sampled during active COVID-19. CDR3s include the opening cysteine and the closing phenylalanine or tryptophan. D genes are given only for firm matches. Clone size, where shown, is once, few, many, or a class for clones that have expanded.

abundance	j_gene	v_gene	d_gene	CDR3nt	CDR3aa
NA	TRBJ1-5	TRBV19	NA	TGTGCCAGTAGTACCGCCCTTGGGCAGGAGGCGTTGGATCAGCCCCAGCATTTT	CASSTALGQEALDQPQHF
NA	TRBJ2-7	TRBV10-1	NA	TGCGCCAGCAGTATTGGCGGCTCCTACGAGCAGTACTTC	CASSIGGSYEQYF
NA	TRBJ2-1	TRBV11-2	NA	TGTGCCAGCAGCTCCGAGGGGGGGGGCAGCAATGAGCAGTTCTTC	CASSSEGGGSNEQFF
NA	TRBJ2-4	TRBV19	NA	TGTGCCAGTAGTGAGGGGGAGCGAATCCAAAACATTCAGTACTTC	CASSEGERIQNIQYF
NA	TRBJ1-1	TRBV9	NA	TGTGCCAGCAGCGAACGACCGGGTCCTGAGACTGAAGCTTTCTTT	CASSERPGPETEAFF
NA	TRBJ2-2	TRBV11-3	NA	TGTGCCAACCTACCGGGCACCGGGGAGCTGTTTTTT	CANLPGTGELFF
NA	TRBJ2-1	TRBV18	TRBD1	TGTGCCAGCTCACCTAACCGGGACAGTAATGAGCAGTTCTTC	CASSPNRDSNEQFF
NA	TRBJ2-2	TRBV7-2	NA	TGTGCCAGCAGGTTTACTCTCACCGGGGAGCTGTTTTTT	CASRFTLTGELFF
NA	TRBJ1-1	TRBV2	NA	TGTGCCAGCAGTGACGGCAGGGGGAACACTGAAGCTTTCTTT	CASSDGRGNTEAFF
NA	TRBJ1-2	TRBV6-2/TRBV6-3	NA	TGTGCCAGCAGTTCCGAACCAGGAAACTATGGCTACACCTTC	CASSSEPGNYGYTF
NA	TRBJ2-3	TRBV7-2	NA	TGTGCCAGCAGCTTAGAAGGGGCTACGCAGTATTTT	CASSLEGATQYF
NA	TRBJ1-4	TRBV3-1/TRBV3-2	NA	TGTGCCAGCAGCCAAGGGGTGGGCAGAACTAATGAAAAACTGTTTTTT	CASSQGVGRTNEKLFF
NA	TRBJ1-2	TRBV6-5	NA	TGTGCCAGCAGTTATAACAGGGATGACTATGGCTACACCTTC	CASSYNRDDYGYTF
NA	TRBJ1-1	TRBV4-2	TRBD1	TGTGCCAGCAGCCCCCGGGACAGGGGTGTGTTGAACACTGAAGCTTTCTTT	CASSPRDRGVLNTEAFF
once	TRBJ2-3	TRBV30	NA	TGTGCCTGGAGGATGGACATCACAGATACGCAGTATTTT	CAWRMDITDTQYF
NA	TRBJ2-7	TRBV15	TRBD2	TGTGCCACCAGCCGCGGGGGATCACAGACGGGGGAGCAGTACTTC	CATSRGGSQTGEQYF
NA	TRBJ1-2	TRBV4-3	TRBD1	TGCGCCAGCAGCCAAGACTGGACAGGGCTCGGCTACACCTTC	CASSQDWTGLGYTF
NA	TRBJ2-1	TRBV27	TRBD1	TGTGCCAGCAGTTTAGGTGGACAGGTTAGGAATGAGCAGTTCTTC	CASSLGGQVRNEQFF
NA	TRBJ1-2	TRBV5-5	TRBD1	TGTGCCAGCAGCCCCGGGACAGGAAAATACCAAAACTATGGCTACACCTTC	CASSPGTGKYQNYGYTF
NA	TRBJ2-7	TRBV27	TRBD1	TGTGCCAGCAGTTTAGTGGGGACAGGGACCTACGAGCAGTACTTC	CASSLVGTGTYEQYF
NA	TRBJ2-3	TRBV2	NA	TGTGCCAGCAGCATGACAGAGAACACAGATACGCAGTATTTT	CASSMTENTDTQYF
NA	TRBJ2-2	TRBV13	TRBD2	TGTGCCAGCAGCCGCGGGGGGGCGTCCGGGGAGCTGTTTTTT	CASSRGGASGELFF